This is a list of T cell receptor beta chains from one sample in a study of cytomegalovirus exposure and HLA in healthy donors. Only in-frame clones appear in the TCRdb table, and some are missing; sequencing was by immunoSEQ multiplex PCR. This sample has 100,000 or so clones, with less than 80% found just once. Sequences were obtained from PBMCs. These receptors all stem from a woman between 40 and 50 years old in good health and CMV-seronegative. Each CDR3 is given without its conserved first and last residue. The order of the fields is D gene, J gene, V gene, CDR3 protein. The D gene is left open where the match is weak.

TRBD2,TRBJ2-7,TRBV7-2,ASSLGASGLYEQY
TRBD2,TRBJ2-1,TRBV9,ASSVGIAGGRYNEQF
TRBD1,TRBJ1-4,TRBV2,ASRRDSSPTNEKLF
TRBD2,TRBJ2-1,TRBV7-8,ASSLAFGLAGGSYNEQF
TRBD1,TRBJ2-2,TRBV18,ASSSGTANTGELF
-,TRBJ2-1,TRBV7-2,ASSLARLDEQF
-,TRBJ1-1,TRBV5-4,ASSFNADSNTEAF
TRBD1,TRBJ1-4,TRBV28,ASRYRGHEKLF
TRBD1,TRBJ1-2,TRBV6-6,ASTITGDGYT
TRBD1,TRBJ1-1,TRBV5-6,ASGSGTGTNTEAF
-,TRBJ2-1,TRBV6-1,ASCNGVGGYNEQF
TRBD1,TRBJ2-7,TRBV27,ASSLLPGQGPSYEQY
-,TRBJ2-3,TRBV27,ASSFRSTSTDTQY
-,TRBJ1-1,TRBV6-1,ASGVASLVNTEAF
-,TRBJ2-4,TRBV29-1,SVGGENIQY
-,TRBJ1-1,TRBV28,ASSLEGKTEAF
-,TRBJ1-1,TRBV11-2,ASSLVPWGGTEAF
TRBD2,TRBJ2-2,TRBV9,ASSVPLAGANTGELF
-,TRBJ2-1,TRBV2,ASSGTTSYNEQF
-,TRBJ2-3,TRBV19,ASRGDSTDTQY
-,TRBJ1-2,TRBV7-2,ASSRQQIYGYT
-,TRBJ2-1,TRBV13,ASSHRRASANNEQF
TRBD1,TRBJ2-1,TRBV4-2,ASSQTTPGGDEQF
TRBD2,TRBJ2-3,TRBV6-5,ASSYLAGVDTQY
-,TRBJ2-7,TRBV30,AWAGTGSYEQY
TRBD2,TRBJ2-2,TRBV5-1,ASSLGTSTGELF
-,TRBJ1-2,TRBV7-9,SIWGVGYGYT
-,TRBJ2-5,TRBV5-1,ASSFRGGETQY
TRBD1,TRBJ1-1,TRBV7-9,SSSLAGRQGILNTEAF
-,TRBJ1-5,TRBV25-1,ASSDAGGRRDQPQH
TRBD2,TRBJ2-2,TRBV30,AWSVTSPSTGELF
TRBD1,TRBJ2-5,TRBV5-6,ASKSQGARETQY
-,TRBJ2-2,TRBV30,AWSRTTGELF
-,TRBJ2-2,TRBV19,ASSGRENTGELF
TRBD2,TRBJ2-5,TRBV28,ASSAQTGTSQETQY
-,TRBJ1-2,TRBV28,ASSFGRVYGYT